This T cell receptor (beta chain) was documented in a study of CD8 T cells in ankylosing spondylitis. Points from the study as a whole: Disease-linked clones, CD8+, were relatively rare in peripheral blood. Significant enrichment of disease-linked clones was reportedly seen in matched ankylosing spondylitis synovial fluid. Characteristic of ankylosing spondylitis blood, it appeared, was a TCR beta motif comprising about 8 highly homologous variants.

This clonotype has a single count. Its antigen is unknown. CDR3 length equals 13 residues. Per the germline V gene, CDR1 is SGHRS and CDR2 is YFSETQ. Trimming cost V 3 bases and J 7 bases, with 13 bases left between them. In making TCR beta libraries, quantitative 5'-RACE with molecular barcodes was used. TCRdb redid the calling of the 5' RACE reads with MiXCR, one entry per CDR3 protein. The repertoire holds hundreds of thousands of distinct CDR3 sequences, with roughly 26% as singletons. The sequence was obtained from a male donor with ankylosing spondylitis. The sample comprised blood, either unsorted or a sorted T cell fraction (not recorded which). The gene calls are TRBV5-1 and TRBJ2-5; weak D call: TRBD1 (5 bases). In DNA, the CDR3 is TGCGCCAGCAGCTCGGTCTCTACAGGGACCCAGTACTTC. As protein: CASSSVSTGTQYF.